Below are 3 T cell receptor beta chains sequenced from a single sample in a study of shared clonotypes between healthy human individuals (dated by TCRdb to 2019 to 2021). The receptor library was made with the immunoSEQ multiplex PCR assay. TCRdb retrieved this table from immuneACCESS and kept in-frame rearrangements only. Not all clones are present; in checked studies, unresolved V genes account for under half, and no reason is known for the remainder. The sample includes over 2 million clones, with roughly 96% observed a single time. Together, the top ten hold more than 0.1% of the sample. Material: naive CD4+ T cells sorted from blood. The label giving this sample's cell subset or site can be read as: CD45RA+ positively selected. These receptors came from a man between 18 and 29 years old in good health.

J is TRBJ2-2 and V is TRBV9; tentative D call: TRBD1 (6 bases). This CDR3 is built from 15 residues. Germline lookup yields CDR1 SGDLS and CDR2 YYNGEE. V was pared by 4 bases and J by 0 bases, with 10 bases between. In DNA form, the CDR3 reads TGTGCCAGCAGCAAAGACAGGACGAACACCGGGGAGCTGTTTTTT. It yields the protein CASSKDRTNTGELFF. The whole variable domain, remainder taken from reference TRBV9 and TRBJ2-2, is DSGVTQTPKHLITATGQRVTLRCSPRSGDLSVYWYQQSLDQGLQFLIQYYNGEERAKGNILERFSAQQFPDLHSELNLSSLELGDSALYFCASSKDRTNTGELFFGEGSRLTVL.

This rearrangement joins TRBV30 to TRBJ1-1; no firm D call. Germline CDR1 GTSNPN, CDR2 SVGIG (reference sequence). The CDR3 has 15 residues. The V end lost 1 base, the J end lost 0 bases, and 12 bases lay between the germline ends. The CDR3 DNA reads as TGTGCCTGGAGTGCAAGGCGCTCCATGAACACTGAAGCTTTCTTT. It yields the protein CAWSARRSMNTEAFF.

The CDR3 here is CASSHRGQNEKLFF. The CDR3 nucleotides read TGTGCCAGTAGTCACAGGGGGCAGAATGAAAAACTGTTTTTT. V usage is TRBV19 and J usage is TRBJ1-4, with 9 bases aligning to TRBD1. J was trimmed by 5 bases and V by 5 bases; bases with no gene match: 3. In germline, CDR1 is LNHDA, CDR2 SQIVND (reference sequence). This CDR3 contains 14 residues. The variable domain in full, completed from reference TRBV19 and TRBJ1-4, reads DGGITQSPKYLFRKEGQNVTLSCEQNLNHDAMYWYRQDPGQGLRLIYYSQIVNDFQKGDIAEGYSVSREKKESFPLTVTSAQKNPTAFYLCASSHRGQNEKLFFGSGTQLSVL.